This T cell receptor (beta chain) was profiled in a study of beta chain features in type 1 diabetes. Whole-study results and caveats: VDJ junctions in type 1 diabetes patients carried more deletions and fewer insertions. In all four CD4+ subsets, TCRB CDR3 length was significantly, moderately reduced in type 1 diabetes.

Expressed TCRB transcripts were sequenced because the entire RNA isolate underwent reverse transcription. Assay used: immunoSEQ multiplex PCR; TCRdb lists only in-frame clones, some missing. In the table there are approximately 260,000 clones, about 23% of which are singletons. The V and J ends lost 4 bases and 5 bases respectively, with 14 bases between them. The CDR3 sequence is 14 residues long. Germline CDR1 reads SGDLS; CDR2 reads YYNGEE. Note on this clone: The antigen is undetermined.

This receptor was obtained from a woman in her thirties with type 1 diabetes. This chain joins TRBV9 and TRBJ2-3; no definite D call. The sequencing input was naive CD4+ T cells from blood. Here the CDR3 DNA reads TGTGCCAGCAGCACCCGACCCTCGGGAGATACGCAGTATTTT. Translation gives CASSTRPSGDTQYF.